This T cell receptor beta chain was identified during a study of blood T cell repertoires in COVID-19 (dated by TCRdb to about 2020). A note on the overall study: The collaborator samples originated in the United States, Italy and Spain and spanned the acute and convalescent phases of COVID-19. The samples were drawn from the first 160 participants of the ongoing ImmuneRACE study and from under 1,500 subjects provided by 6 global collaborators. Deeply sampled blood TCRbeta repertoires from subjects exposed to, actively infected with, or recovered from COVID-19 were included in the dataset. The material from the prospective study consisted of cDNA or gDNA derived from T cells, B-cell-depleted T cells, or PBMCs. Where available, HLA class I and class II types were taken from metadata supplied by the sample provider and were not determined by assay-based typing. The repertoires were released in a freely available public database meant as a resource for research on the immune response to SARS-CoV-2. Sample metadata almost always included a de-identified subject ID, COVID-19 status, age in years and sex. The full study reports these points: The quantity of clinical and demographic metadata differed by source and by participant and was supplied without curation.

TCRbeta CDR3 regions were amplified from genomic DNA by means of the immunoSEQ Assay, a bias-controlled multiplex PCR. The published analysis was carried out like this. Within the assay, amplification of reference gene primers was used to estimate how many nucleated cells each sample contained. Sequence reads were collapsed and filtered to measure the absolute abundance of every unique TCRbeta CDR3 rearrangement. For each sample, productive Simpson clonality was calculated as the square root of Simpson's diversity index over productive rearrangements. TCRdb carries this immuneACCESS record with in-frame sequences only. Its versions omit some clonotypes, under half of them owing to an unresolved V gene in the studies checked, with the rest unexplained. That table furnishes V, J and clone size, whereas the DNA furnished D and trimming. The sample table holds under 250,000 clones, of which roughly 80% were seen once. The biggest ten clones account for 1.5% to 2% of the sample.

V is cut back by 4 bases and J by 2 bases, with 9 bases in the junction unmatched. The CDR3 numbers 16 residues from cysteine through phenylalanine. Left in the record is the CDR3 DNA by itself, 48 bases read in frame from the first base. The germline V gene provides CDR1 LGHNA and CDR2 YNFKEQ. Worth noting for this clone: Its antigen is currently not known. Qualities for individual bases were not recorded, and no much larger clone is one base off.

In the prospective study, participants were about 18 to 95 years old, resided in 24 geographic areas of the United States, and were enrolled through a virtual design. To assign participants to cohorts, the prospective study relied on clinical history that participants themselves reported in a screening survey and a study questionnaire. Recovered participants in ImmuneRACE Cohort 3 were defined as having two consecutive negative NP/OP PCR tests, clearance from a healthcare professional, or resolution of symptoms. Each participant in the prospective study had whole blood, serum and a nasopharyngeal or oropharyngeal swab collected by mobile phlebotomists. Over an approximately two-month period, participants in the prospective study had the option of providing additional blood draws and questionnaires. Blood samples from the prospective study were shipped frozen or at room temperature prior to DNA extraction.

The TCR comes from a man aged 55-75 years who had recovered from COVID-19. The specimen was PBMCs or T cells enriched from blood (not recorded which). In this chain, TRBV4-2 is recombined with TRBJ2-3; 7 bases in the middle match TRBD2. The DNA sequence is as follows: TGTGCCAGCAGCCGTAACCCTAGCGGCTTCACAGATACGCAGTATTTT. Its translation reads: CASSRNPSGFTDTQYF.